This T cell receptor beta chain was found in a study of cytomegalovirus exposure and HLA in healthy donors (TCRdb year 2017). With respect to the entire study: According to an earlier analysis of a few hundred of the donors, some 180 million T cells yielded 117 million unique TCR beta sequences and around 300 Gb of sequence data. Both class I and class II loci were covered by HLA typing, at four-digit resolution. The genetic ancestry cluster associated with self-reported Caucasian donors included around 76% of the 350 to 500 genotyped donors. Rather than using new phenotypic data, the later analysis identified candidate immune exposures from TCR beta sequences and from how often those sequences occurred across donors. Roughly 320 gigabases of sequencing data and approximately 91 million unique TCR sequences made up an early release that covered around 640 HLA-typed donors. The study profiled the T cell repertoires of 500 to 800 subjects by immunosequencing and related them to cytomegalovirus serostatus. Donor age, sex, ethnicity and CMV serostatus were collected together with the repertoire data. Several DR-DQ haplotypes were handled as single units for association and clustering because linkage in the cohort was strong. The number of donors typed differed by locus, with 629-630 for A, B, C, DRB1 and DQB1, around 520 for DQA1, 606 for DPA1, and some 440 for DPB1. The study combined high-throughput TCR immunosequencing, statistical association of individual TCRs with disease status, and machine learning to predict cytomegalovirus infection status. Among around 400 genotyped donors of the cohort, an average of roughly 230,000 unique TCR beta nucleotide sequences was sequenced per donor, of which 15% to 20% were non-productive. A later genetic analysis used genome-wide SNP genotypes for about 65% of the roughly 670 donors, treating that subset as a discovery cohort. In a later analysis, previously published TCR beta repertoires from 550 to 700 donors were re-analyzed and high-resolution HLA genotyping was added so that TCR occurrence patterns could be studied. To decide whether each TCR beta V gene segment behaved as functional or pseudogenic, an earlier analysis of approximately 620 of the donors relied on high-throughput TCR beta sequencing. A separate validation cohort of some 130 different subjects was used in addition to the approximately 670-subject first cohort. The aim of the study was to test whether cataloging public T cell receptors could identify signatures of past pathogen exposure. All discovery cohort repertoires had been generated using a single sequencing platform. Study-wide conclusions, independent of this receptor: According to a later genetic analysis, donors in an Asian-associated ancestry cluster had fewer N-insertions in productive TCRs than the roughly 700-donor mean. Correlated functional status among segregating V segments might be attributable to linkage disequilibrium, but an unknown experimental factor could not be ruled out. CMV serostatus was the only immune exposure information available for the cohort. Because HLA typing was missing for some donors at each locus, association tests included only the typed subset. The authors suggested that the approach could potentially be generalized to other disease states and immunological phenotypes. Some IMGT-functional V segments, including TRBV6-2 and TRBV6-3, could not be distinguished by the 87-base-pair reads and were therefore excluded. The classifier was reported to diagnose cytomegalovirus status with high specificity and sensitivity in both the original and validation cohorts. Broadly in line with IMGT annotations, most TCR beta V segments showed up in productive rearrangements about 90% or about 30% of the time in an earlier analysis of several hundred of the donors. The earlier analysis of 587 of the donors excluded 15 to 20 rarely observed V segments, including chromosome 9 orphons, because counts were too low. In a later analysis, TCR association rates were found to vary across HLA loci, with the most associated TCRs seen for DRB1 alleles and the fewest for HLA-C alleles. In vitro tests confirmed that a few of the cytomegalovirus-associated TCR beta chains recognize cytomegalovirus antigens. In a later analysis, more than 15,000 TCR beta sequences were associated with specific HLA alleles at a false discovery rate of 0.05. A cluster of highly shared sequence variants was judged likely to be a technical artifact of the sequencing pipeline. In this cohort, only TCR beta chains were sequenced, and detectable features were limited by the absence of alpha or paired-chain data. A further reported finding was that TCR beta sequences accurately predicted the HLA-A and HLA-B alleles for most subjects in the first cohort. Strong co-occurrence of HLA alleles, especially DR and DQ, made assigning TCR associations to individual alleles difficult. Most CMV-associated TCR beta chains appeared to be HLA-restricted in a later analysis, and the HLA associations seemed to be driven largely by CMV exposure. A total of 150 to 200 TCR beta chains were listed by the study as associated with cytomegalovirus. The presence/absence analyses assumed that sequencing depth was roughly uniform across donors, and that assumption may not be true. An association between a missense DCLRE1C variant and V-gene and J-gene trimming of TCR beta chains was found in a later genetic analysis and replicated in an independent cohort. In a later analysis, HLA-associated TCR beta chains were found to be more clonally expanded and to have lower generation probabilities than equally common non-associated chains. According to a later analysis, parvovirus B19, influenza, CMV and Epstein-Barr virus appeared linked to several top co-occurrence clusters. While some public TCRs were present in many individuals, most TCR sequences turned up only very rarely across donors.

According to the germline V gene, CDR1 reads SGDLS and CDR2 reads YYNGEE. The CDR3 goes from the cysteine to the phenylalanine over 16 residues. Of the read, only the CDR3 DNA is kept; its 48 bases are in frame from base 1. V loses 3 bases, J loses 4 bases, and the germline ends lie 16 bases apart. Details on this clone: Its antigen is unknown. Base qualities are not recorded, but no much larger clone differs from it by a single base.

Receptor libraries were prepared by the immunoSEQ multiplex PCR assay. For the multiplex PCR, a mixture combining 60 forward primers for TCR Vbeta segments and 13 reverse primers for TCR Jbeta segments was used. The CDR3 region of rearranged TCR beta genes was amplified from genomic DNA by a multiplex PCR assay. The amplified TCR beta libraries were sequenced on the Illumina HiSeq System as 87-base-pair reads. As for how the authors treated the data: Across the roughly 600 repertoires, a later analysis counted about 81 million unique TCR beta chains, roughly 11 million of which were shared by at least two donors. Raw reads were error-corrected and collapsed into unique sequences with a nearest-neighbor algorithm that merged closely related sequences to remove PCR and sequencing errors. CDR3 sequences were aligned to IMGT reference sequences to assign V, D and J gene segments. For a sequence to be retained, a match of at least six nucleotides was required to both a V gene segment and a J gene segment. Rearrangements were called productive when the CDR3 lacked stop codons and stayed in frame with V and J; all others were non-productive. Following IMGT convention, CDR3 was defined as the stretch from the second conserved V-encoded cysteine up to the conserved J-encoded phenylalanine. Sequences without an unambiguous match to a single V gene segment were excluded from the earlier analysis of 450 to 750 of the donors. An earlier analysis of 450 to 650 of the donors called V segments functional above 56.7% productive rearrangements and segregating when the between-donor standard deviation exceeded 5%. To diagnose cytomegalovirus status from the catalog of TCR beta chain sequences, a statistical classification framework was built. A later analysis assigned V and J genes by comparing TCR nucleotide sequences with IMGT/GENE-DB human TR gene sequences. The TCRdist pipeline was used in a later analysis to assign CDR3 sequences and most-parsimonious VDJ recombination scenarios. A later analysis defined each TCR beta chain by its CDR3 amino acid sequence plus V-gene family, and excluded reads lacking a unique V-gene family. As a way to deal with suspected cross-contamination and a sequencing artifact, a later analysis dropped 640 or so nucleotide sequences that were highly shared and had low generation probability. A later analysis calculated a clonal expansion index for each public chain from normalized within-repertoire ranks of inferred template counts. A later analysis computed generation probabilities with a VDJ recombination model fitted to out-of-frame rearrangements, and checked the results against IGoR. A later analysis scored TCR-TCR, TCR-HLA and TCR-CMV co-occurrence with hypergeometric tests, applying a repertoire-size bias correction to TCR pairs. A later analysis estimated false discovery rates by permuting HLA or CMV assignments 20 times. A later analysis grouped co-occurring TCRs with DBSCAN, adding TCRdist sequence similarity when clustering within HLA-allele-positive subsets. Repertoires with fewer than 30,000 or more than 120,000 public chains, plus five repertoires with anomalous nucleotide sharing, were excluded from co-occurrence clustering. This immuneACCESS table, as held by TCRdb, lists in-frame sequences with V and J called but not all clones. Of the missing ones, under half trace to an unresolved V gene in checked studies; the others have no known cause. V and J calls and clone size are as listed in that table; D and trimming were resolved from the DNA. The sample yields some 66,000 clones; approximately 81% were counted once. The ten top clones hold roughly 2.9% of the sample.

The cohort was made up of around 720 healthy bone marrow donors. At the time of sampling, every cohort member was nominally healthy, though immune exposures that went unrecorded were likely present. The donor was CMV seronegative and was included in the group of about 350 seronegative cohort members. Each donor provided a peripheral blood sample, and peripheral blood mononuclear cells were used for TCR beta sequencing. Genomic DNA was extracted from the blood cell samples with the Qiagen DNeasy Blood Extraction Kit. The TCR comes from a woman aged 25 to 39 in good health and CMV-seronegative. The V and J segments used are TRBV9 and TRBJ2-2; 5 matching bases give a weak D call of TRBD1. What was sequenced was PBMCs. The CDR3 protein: CASSAQMTETTGELFF. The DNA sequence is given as TGTGCCAGCAGCGCTCAAATGACAGAGACCACCGGGGAGCTGTTTTTT.